These 31 T cell receptor beta chains were all obtained from the same sample, sequenced in a study of vaccination and CD4 T cells after COVID-19. No antigen is known for these receptors. Treatment here: approximately 11-day PBMC culture with coronavirus spike peptide pools or control peptides (ViraFEST assay). Sequence data for DNA of cultured CD4+ T cells were generated by the Oncomine TCR Beta short-read assay. TCRdb ran MiXCR on the PCR reads and lists one entry per CDR3 protein. The sample has 18,000 or so distinct CDR3 sequences; approximately 29% are singletons. The sample was cultured CD4+ T cells from blood. The receptor source for this set is a human donor with COVID-19.

The chain uses TRBV19 and TRBJ1-2; TRBD1 aligns across 7 bases. Germline-derived CDR1 and CDR2 are LNHDA and SQIVND (reference sequence). J lost 4 bases, V lost 5 bases, and 7 bases had no gene match. The CDR3 runs to 14 residues. The DNA of the CDR3 is TGTGCCAGTAGTGGGGTTACAGGGGTCTATGGCTACACCTTC. This sequence encodes CASSGVTGVYGYTF.

V and J are TRBV5-1 and TRBJ1-1; D ambiguous. The germline V gene has CDR1 SGHRS and CDR2 YFSETQ. Trimming shortened V by 0 bases and J by 2 bases, and 5 bases separated the two germline ends. This CDR3 comprises 13 residues. CDR3 in amino acids: CASSLEPNTEAFF. The CDR3 region has the DNA TGCGCCAGCAGCTTGGAACCTAACACTGAAGCTTTCTTT.

The V gene is TRBV19, the J gene TRBJ1-3, with D maybe TRBD1 (6 bases). The CDR3 spans 14 residues. Per germline, CDR1 LNHDA and CDR2 SQIVND (reference sequence). V was clipped by 7 bases and J by 1 base, with 11 bases between them. The CDR3: CASTFGQSGNTIYF. CDR3 bases: TGTGCCAGTACCTTCGGACAGTCTGGAAACACCATATATTTT.

This chain uses TRBV29-1 with TRBJ1-1; D is undetermined. The germline CDR1 and CDR2 sequences are SQVTM and ANQGSEA. V was clipped by 4 bases and J by 1 base, with 7 bases between them. CDR3 length equals 12 residues. CDR3 DNA sequence: TGCAGCGTTGGGTCGTCGAACACTGAAGCTTTCTTT. Its translation is CSVGSSNTEAFF.

This sequence joins TRBV24-1 and TRBJ2-1, with 7 bases fitting TRBD1. CDR1 is KGHDR and CDR2 is SFDVKD in the germline V gene. The CDR3 is 15 amino acids. V trimming: 3 bases; J trimming: 5 bases; junction bases outside the gene matches: 6. CDR3 nucleotides: TGTGCCACCAGTGATCGTACAGGGGCCAACAATGAGCAGTTCTTC. Its protein product is CATSDRTGANNEQFF.

The chain is built from TRBV10-2 and TRBJ1-3; 8 nucleotides agree with TRBD1. CDR3 length: 19 amino acids. V lost 0 bases and J lost 6; bases outside the gene matches: 16. Germline lookup yields CDR1 WSHSY and CDR2 SAAADI. DNA of the CDR3: TGCGCCAGCAGTGAGTCGAATGTTTTGCGGGACAGGCGTGAAAACACCATATATTTT. Residues: CASSESNVLRDRRENTIYF.

This clonotype was found a few times. The CDR3 coding sequence is TGTGCCAGTAGTATAGAGGACGGGGTAGGGGCTGAAGCTTTCTTT. Translating gives CASSIEDGVGAEAFF. This chain links TRBV19 with TRBJ1-1; D might be TRBD1 (5 bases). The CDR3 is made up of 15 amino acids. Between the trimmed V and J ends, which lost 0 bases and 6 bases, there was a span of 14 bases. Germline-derived CDR1 and CDR2 are LNHDA and SQIVND (reference sequence).

The table lists this clonotype with a few counts. V is TRBV7-9 and J is TRBJ1-1, with no clear D. CDR1 is SEHNR, CDR2 FQNEAQ, per germline (reference sequence). The ends were cut back, 1 base at V and 0 bases at J, with 6 bases in the middle. The CDR3 runs 14 residues. In DNA form, the CDR3 reads TGTGCCAGCAGCTTAGGTCAGGTGAACACTGAAGCTTTCTTT. Translation: CASSLGQVNTEAFF.

The rearrangement uses TRBV7-9 and TRBJ1-6, with D hard to call. In germline, CDR1 is SEHNR, CDR2 FQNEAQ (reference sequence). V shed 4 bases and J shed 5 bases, with 12 bases lying between them. The CDR3 length is 15 residues. The CDR3 here is CASSSSGSNNSPLHF. In DNA, the CDR3 is TGTGCCAGCAGCTCATCCGGGAGCAATAATTCACCCCTCCACTTT.

The chain has TRBV20-1 and TRBJ1-4; D not resolved. Trimming left V 3 bases short and J 0 bases short, with 8 bases between. The germline gives CDR1 DFQATT, CDR2 SNEGSKA (reference sequence). CDR3 length equals 14 residues. This chain's CDR3 is CSASSIATNEKLFF. For the CDR3, the DNA is TGCAGTGCTAGTTCAATTGCAACTAATGAAAAACTGTTTTTT.

Judged by abundance, this clonotype is medium-sized. The chain uses TRBV5-6 and TRBJ2-7; 11 bases agree with TRBD2. Germline V gene lookup returns CDR1 SGHDT and CDR2 YYEEEE. The CDR3 length is 15 residues. The junction had 6 bases not matched to a gene; V was cut back by 5 bases and J by 2 bases. CDR3 sequence: CASRATSGGPYEQYF. CDR3 in DNA: TGTGCCAGCAGAGCAACTAGCGGGGGACCCTACGAGCAGTACTTC.

The chain has TRBV20-1 and TRBJ2-3, with 15 positions matching TRBD2. The V segment lost 8 bases and the J segment 4 bases; nucleotides outside the gene matches: 4. In germline, CDR1 is DFQATT, CDR2 SNEGSKA (reference sequence). The CDR3 extends over 14 amino acids. The CDR3 sequence is CSMGTSGGSDTQYF. In DNA, the CDR3 is TGCAGTATGGGGACTAGCGGGGGGTCAGATACGCAGTATTTT.

This chain joins TRBV6-5 and TRBJ2-3; 8 bases fit TRBD1. Germline V gene sequence: CDR1 MNHEY, CDR2 SVGAGI. The CDR3 contains 17 residues. Unmatched junction bases numbered 12, after V lost 2 bases and J lost 5 bases. CDR3 sequence: CASSYRGQGVGRDTQYF. The CDR3 nucleotides are TGTGCCAGCAGTTACCGAGGACAGGGTGTTGGGAGAGATACGCAGTATTTT.

Only a few counts were recorded for this clonotype. The chain couples TRBV10-3 to TRBJ2-5, with 7 bases fitting TRBD1. The CDR3 totals 14 residues. CDR1 is ENHRY and CDR2 is SYGVKD in the germline V gene. J gave up 5 bases and V 3 bases, and 6 bases lay outside the gene matches. This CDR3 is CAISEGRGTETQYF. The DNA of the CDR3 is TGTGCCATCAGTGAAGGCAGGGGGACGGAGACCCAGTACTTC.

The chain employs TRBV5-4 and TRBJ2-5, with D possibly being TRBD2 (7 bases). Looked up from germline, CDR1 is SGHNT and CDR2 is YYREEE (reference sequence). V shed 4 bases and J shed 5 bases, with 12 bases lying between them. The length of the CDR3 is 13 residues. The CDR3 reads CASSRGAVETQYF. CDR3 sequence (DNA): TGTGCCAGCAGCCGGGGGGCCGTGGAGACCCAGTACTTC.

By frequency in the sample, this clonotype is medium-sized. V and J are TRBV7-9 and TRBJ1-2; no reliable D call. This CDR3 comprises 15 residues. Germline V lookup: CDR1 SEHNR, CDR2 FQNEAQ (reference sequence). The V and J ends lost 0 bases and 3 bases respectively, with 11 bases between them. This CDR3 reads CASSLALATYYGYTF. CDR3 nucleotide sequence: TGTGCCAGCAGCTTAGCGCTAGCGACGTACTATGGCTACACCTTC.

The J gene is TRBJ2-7, the V gene TRBV27; the D gene could be TRBD1 or TRBD2 (6 bases each). V was shortened by 3 bases and J by 5 bases, with 11 bases between the two germline ends. This CDR3 is built from 13 residues. Germline CDR1 MNHEY, CDR2 SMNVEV (reference sequence). This CDR3 reads CASSFQGRHEQYF. The CDR3 nucleotides are TGTGCCAGCAGTTTTCAGGGGAGGCACGAGCAGTACTTC.

There are a few counts of this clonotype. J is TRBJ1-6 and V is TRBV6-4, with D possibly matching TRBD1 (5 bases). This CDR3 has 15 residues. With 0 bases removed from V and 14 bases from J, the gap between germline ends came to 17 bases. The germline V gene has CDR1 MRHNA and CDR2 SNTAGT. The CDR3 nucleotides are TGTGCCAGCAGTGACTCTAGGACGGCAGGGCGCACCCTCCACTTT. Protein product: CASSDSRTAGRTLHF.

The chain uses TRBV7-8 and TRBJ2-5, with 10 bases matching TRBD2. Germline CDR1 is SGHVS and CDR2 is FQNEAQ. The CDR3 is made up of 16 amino acids. V lost 0 bases to trimming and J lost 5 bases; unmatched junction nucleotides: 6. CDR3 in DNA: TGTGCCAGCAGCTTAGCTGGAGCGGGGGGGCCGGAGACCCAGTACTTC. This translates into CASSLAGAGGPETQYF. Together with reference TRBV7-8 and TRBJ2-5, the CDR3 gives the full variable domain: GAGVSQSPRYKVAKRGQDVALRCDPISGHVSLFWYQQALGQGPEFLTYFQNEAQLDKSGLPSDRFFAERPEGSVSTLKIQRTQQEDSAVYLCASSLAGAGGPETQYFGPGTRLLVL.

The rearrangement links TRBV6-1 to TRBJ2-1, with D possibly called TRBD1 or TRBD2 (5 bases each). The V gene's germline CDR1 is MNHNS and CDR2 SASEGT. The CDR3 runs to 13 residues. V was cut by 3 bases and J by 9 bases, with 12 bases left in between. Here the CDR3 DNA reads TGTGCCAGCAGTGACGTGAGGGGAACTGAGCAGTTCTTC. The encoded protein is CASSDVRGTEQFF.

The chain links TRBV20-1 to TRBJ1-4, with a weak D call TRBD1 (5 bases). The CDR3 extends over 13 amino acids. Between the trimmed V and J ends, which lost 3 bases and 7 bases, there was a span of 12 bases. Germline assignment: CDR1 DFQATT and CDR2 SNEGSKA (reference sequence). CDR3 sequence reads: CSASGGQGEKLFF. The CDR3 DNA reads TGCAGTGCTAGTGGCGGGCAGGGTGAAAAACTGTTTTTT.

This clonotype was seen only a few times. The chain recombines TRBV5-4 with TRBJ1-2; D might be TRBD1 (6 bases). V dropped 4 bases and J dropped 3 bases, with 16 bases sitting between them. CDR1 is SGHNT, CDR2 YYREEE, per germline (reference sequence). The CDR3 has 15 residues. The CDR3: CASSGLWGGDYGYTF. CDR3 DNA: TGTGCCAGCAGCGGGCTTTGGGGGGGCGACTATGGCTACACCTTC.

The gene calls are TRBV7-2 and TRBJ2-5, with 9 bases that match TRBD1. The V and J ends lost 5 bases and 4 bases, in that order; junction bases with no gene match: 5. CDR3 length equals 14 residues. CDR1 SGHTA and CDR2 FQGNSA come from the germline V gene. The CDR3 nucleotides read TGTGCCAGCAGCCACAGGGGGCGCCTAGAGACCCAGTACTTC. It is translated as CASSHRGRLETQYF.

A few counts support this clonotype. The chain uses TRBV7-8 and TRBJ1-6; tentatively, D is TRBD1 (6 bases). V lost 1 base to trimming and J lost 7 bases, with 14 bases between them. CDR1 is SGHVS, CDR2 FQNEAQ, per germline. The CDR3 length is 16 residues. CDR3 sequence (DNA): TGTGCCAGCAGCTTAGGGGGGGCGCTTGGCAATTCACCCCTCCACTTT. It codes for CASSLGGALGNSPLHF.

This clonotype has just a few counts. The chain joins TRBV19 to TRBJ1-6; D ambiguous. Trimming stripped 3 bases from V and 4 bases from J, with 16 bases between. This CDR3 contains 17 residues. The V gene's germline CDR1 is LNHDA and CDR2 SQIVND (reference sequence). Here the CDR3 reads CASSIRRLGSYNSPLHF. DNA of the CDR3: TGTGCCAGTAGTATTCGCAGGTTGGGCTCATATAATTCACCCCTCCACTTT.

The chain carries TRBV7-2 and TRBJ1-6, with D possibly matching TRBD1 (5 bases). The CDR3 is 15 residues long. Germline V gene data show CDR1 as SGHTA and CDR2 as FQGNSA. V lost 3 bases to trimming and J lost 9 bases, with 15 bases between them. The CDR3 DNA follows: TGTGCCAGCAGCTTTTCCGGGACTGCCCCTTCACCCCTCCACTTT. Amino acid sequence: CASSFSGTAPSPLHF.

The chain is built from TRBV29-1 and TRBJ2-7, with D possibly matching TRBD2 (5 bases). Deletions cut 5 bases from V and 2 bases from J, with 10 bases between. Germline-derived CDR1 and CDR2 are SQVTM and ANQGSEA. The CDR3 extends over 12 amino acids. CDR3 protein: CSVWESPYEQYF. DNA for the CDR3: TGCAGCGTTTGGGAGTCCCCCTACGAGCAGTACTTC.

This clonotype was observed a few times. This sequence joins TRBV30 and TRBJ2-3, with D possibly matching TRBD1 (7 bases). The CDR3 is 13 amino acids. The germline V gene encodes CDR1 GTSNPN and CDR2 SVGIG (reference sequence). Deletions cut 0 bases from V and 4 bases from J, with 8 bases between. The CDR3 DNA sequence: TGTGCCTGGAGTGTCAGGGGGGCAGATACGCAGTATTTT. Translated, it gives CAWSVRGADTQYF.

V and J are TRBV24-1 and TRBJ2-3; TRBD1 or TRBD2 may be the D gene (5 bases each). V lost 3 bases and J 8 bases, leaving 20 bases between the germline ends. The length of the CDR3 is 16 residues. Germline assignment: CDR1 KGHDR and CDR2 SFDVKD. The chain's CDR3 is CATSDASGTTPGTQYF. As DNA, the CDR3 is TGTGCCACCAGTGATGCCTCCGGGACCACGCCGGGTACGCAGTATTTT.

The chain combines TRBV6-1 with TRBJ1-2; 9 positions agree with TRBD1. V lost 6 bases and J lost 8; bases outside the gene matches: 7. This CDR3 is 13 amino acids long. Looked up from germline, CDR1 is MNHNS and CDR2 is SASEGT. The CDR3 nucleotides read TGTGCCAGCAGCTTACAGGGGGCGGAGGGCTACACCTTC. Amino acids: CASSLQGAEGYTF.

This clonotype was counted a few times. The chain is built from TRBV19 and TRBJ2-7; 8 bases match TRBD1. This CDR3 comprises 13 residues. Germline V gives CDR1 LNHDA, CDR2 SQIVND (reference sequence). V lost 9 bases and J lost 4; bases outside the gene matches: 8. The CDR3 here is CASQGRGLYEQYF. The CDR3 DNA reads as TGTGCCAGCCAGGGCAGGGGGCTGTACGAGCAGTACTTC.